This T cell receptor (beta chain) was retrieved from a study of cytomegalovirus exposure and HLA in healthy donors. Findings of the study overall: When analyzed later, a missense DCLRE1C variant was found to be linked to TCR beta V- and J-gene trimming. For most subjects, TCR beta sequences were reported to predict HLA-A and HLA-B alleles with accuracy. Most of the TCR beta V segments (in an earlier analysis) were productive either about 87% or about 30% of the time.

V shed 0 bases and J 0 bases; nucleotides not matched to a gene: 4. The germline gives CDR1 SGHTA, CDR2 FQGTGA. The CDR3 covers 16 residues. PCR amplification relied on 60 Vbeta primers (plus 13 Jbeta primers). Sequenced by immunoSEQ multiplex PCR; TCRdb stores in-frame clones only, minus some. Of roughly 220,000 clones listed, 82% are singletons. Samples came from healthy bone marrow donors. About this clone: Antigen specificity is unknown.

The J gene is TRBJ2-7, the V gene TRBV7-3, with 8 bases matching TRBD2. The TCR was taken from a woman in her 40s in good health and CMV-seronegative. Sequenced sample: PBMCs. The CDR3 DNA sequence: TGTGCCAGCAGCTTAACGTCCACTAGCGGCTCCTACGAGCAGTACTTC. It specifies CASSLTSTSGSYEQYF.